These 5 T cell receptor beta chains share one sample of origin, sequenced in a study of T cell repertoires in ileal Crohn's disease. The repertoire was sequenced with immunoSEQ multiplex PCR; TCRdb's copy has only in-frame clones and lacks some. This table holds about 12,000 clones, 82% found once. As to time point: neoterminal ileum biopsy at postoperative endoscopy, about 6 months after surgery. The sequenced material came from ileal tissue. The receptors were gathered from an adult with Crohn's disease.

V usage is TRBV2 and J usage is TRBJ2-1; the D is unclear. The CDR3 sequence is 11 residues long. Germline V CDR1 and CDR2: SNHLY, FYNNEI. Trimming shortened V by 7 bases and J by 7 bases, and 8 bases separated the two germline ends. Written as DNA, the CDR3 is TGTGCCAGCAAGACTTTGAATGAGCAGTTCTTC. Protein product: CASKTLNEQFF.

The V gene is TRBV30, the J gene TRBJ2-1, with TRBD2 identical over 10 bases. J lost 8 bases, V lost 4 bases, and 14 bases had no gene match. The CDR3 has 16 amino acids. Germline loops: CDR1 GTSNPN, CDR2 SVGIG (reference sequence). The CDR3 loop reads CAWNSMGSGRFYEQFF. The DNA of the CDR3 is TGTGCCTGGAATTCTATGGGTAGCGGGAGGTTCTATGAGCAGTTCTTC. Using reference TRBV30 and TRBJ2-1 for the parts outside the CDR3, the full variable domain is SQTIHQWPATLVQPVGSPLSLECTVEGTSNPNLYWYRQAAGRGLQLLFYSVGIGQISSEVPQNLSASRPQDRQFILSSKKLLLSDSGFYLCAWNSMGSGRFYEQFFGPGTRLTVL.

The chain couples TRBV19 to TRBJ1-5; 9 bases map to TRBD1. There are 15 residues in the CDR3. CDR1 and CDR2 from the germline V gene are LNHDA and SQIVND (reference sequence). With V trimmed by 5 bases and J by 4 bases, 6 bases remained unmatched. CDR3 loop: CASSSGQGYNQPQHF. In DNA, the CDR3 is TGTGCCAGTAGTTCCGGACAGGGGTATAATCAGCCCCAGCATTTT.

About this clone: Here the CDR3 omits its conserved ending phenylalanine or tryptophan, so a read error is the likely source. The V and J genes are TRBV30 and TRBJ1-5; perhaps TRBD1 as D (6 bases). Trimming removed 0 bases from V and 7 bases from J, with 10 bases in between. The CDR3 runs to 13 residues. Germline V CDR1 and CDR2: GTSNPN, SVGIG (reference sequence). CDR3 in amino acids: CAWSVGAEQPQHY. In DNA, the CDR3 is TGTGCCTGGAGTGTGGGGGCCGAGCAGCCCCAGCATTAT.

This clone was detected a few times. The rearrangement uses TRBV28 and TRBJ2-1, with TRBD2 as a possible D gene (5 bases). The germline V and J ends were trimmed by 7 bases and 5 bases, with 21 bases remaining between them. The CDR3 sequence is 16 residues long. Germline CDR1 is MDHEN and CDR2 is SYDVKM. For the CDR3, the DNA is TGTGCCAGCAATGCTCTGACGGGGAGCCGGCACAATGAGCAGTTCTTC. It yields the protein CASNALTGSRHNEQFF.